This is a list of T cell receptor beta chains from one sample in a study of CD8+ T cells in alopecia areata. Measured with immunoSEQ multiplex PCR; TCRdb has only the in-frame clones, and not every one. The table lists around 190,000 clones, 55% to 70% of them singletons. This specimen consisted of CD4+ T cells sorted from blood, obtained at week 4, from a patient treated with tofacitinib. The receptors stem from a human donor with alopecia areata. Both conserved end residues are part of each CDR3. Each record gives: D gene, V gene, clone size, J gene, CDR3 DNA, CDR3 protein. D genes are given only for firm matches. Not every row has a clone size; where given, it reads once, few, many or a size class.

d_gene: TRBD1; v_gene: TRBV13; abundance: .; j_gene: TRBJ2-3; CDR3nt: TGTGCCAGCAGCCGGGACAGGGGAGATACGCAGTATTTT; CDR3aa: CASSRDRGDTQYF
d_gene: .; v_gene: TRBV5-1; abundance: .; j_gene: TRBJ1-1; CDR3nt: TGCGCCAGCAGAGACACCCTGAACACTGAAGCTTTCTTT; CDR3aa: CASRDTLNTEAFF
d_gene: .; v_gene: TRBV7-3; abundance: few; j_gene: TRBJ2-7; CDR3nt: TGTGCCAGCAGCTTATCGCAGGGCTACGAGCAGTACTTC; CDR3aa: CASSLSQGYEQYF
d_gene: TRBD1; v_gene: TRBV5-1; abundance: .; j_gene: TRBJ2-1; CDR3nt: TGCGCCAGCAGCCCCGGACAGGGGCTATCCTACAATGAGCAGTTCTTC; CDR3aa: CASSPGQGLSYNEQFF
d_gene: .; v_gene: TRBV6-6; abundance: .; j_gene: TRBJ1-2; CDR3nt: TGTGCCAGCAGTTTCTCGGGGCTTGCCGAAGATGGCTACACCTTC; CDR3aa: CASSFSGLAEDGYTF
d_gene: .; v_gene: TRBV7-2; abundance: .; j_gene: TRBJ2-5; CDR3nt: TGTGCCAGCAGCTTAGGGGCTGCGAAAGAGACCCAGTACTTC; CDR3aa: CASSLGAAKETQYF
d_gene: TRBD1; v_gene: TRBV9; abundance: .; j_gene: TRBJ2-3; CDR3nt: TGTGCCAGCAGCGTAGCTCTGGACAGGGGTACAGATACGCAGTATTTT; CDR3aa: CASSVALDRGTDTQYF
d_gene: .; v_gene: TRBV25-1; abundance: .; j_gene: TRBJ1-2; CDR3nt: TGTGCCAGCAGTGGGGCAGGACGGAACCACGGCTACACCTTC; CDR3aa: CASSGAGRNHGYTF
d_gene: .; v_gene: TRBV29-1; abundance: .; j_gene: TRBJ1-1; CDR3nt: TGCAGCGTTGTGGCGGCCTCTGCAGCTTTCTTT; CDR3aa: CSVVAASAAFF
d_gene: TRBD2; v_gene: TRBV11-2; abundance: .; j_gene: TRBJ2-5; CDR3nt: TGTGCCAGCAGATCAATAGCGGGAGGAGGGGAGACCCAGTACTTC; CDR3aa: CASRSIAGGGETQYF
d_gene: .; v_gene: TRBV29-1; abundance: .; j_gene: TRBJ2-7; CDR3nt: TGCAGCCCTTCGTGGCGCGTCCCCTACGAGCAGTACTTC; CDR3aa: CSPSWRVPYEQYF
d_gene: TRBD1; v_gene: TRBV7-3; abundance: .; j_gene: TRBJ1-2; CDR3nt: TGTGCCAGCAGCTTTGGACAGGGCGAGGGCTACACCTTC; CDR3aa: CASSFGQGEGYTF
d_gene: TRBD1; v_gene: TRBV28; abundance: .; j_gene: TRBJ2-7; CDR3nt: TGTGCCTCTGGGGGACAGGGAGTCGGGGAGCAGTACTTC; CDR3aa: CASGGQGVGEQYF
d_gene: .; v_gene: TRBV4-2; abundance: few; j_gene: TRBJ2-7; CDR3nt: TGTGCCAGCAGCCAAGGCGGATCTTGGGAGCAGTACTTC; CDR3aa: CASSQGGSWEQYF
d_gene: .; v_gene: TRBV4-1; abundance: .; j_gene: TRBJ1-4; CDR3nt: TGCGCCAGCAGCCAAGTCCCGTTCAGGAGGGGGAGTGAAAAACTGTTTTTT; CDR3aa: CASSQVPFRRGSEKLFF
d_gene: .; v_gene: TRBV4-1; abundance: .; j_gene: TRBJ2-2; CDR3nt: TGCGCCAGCAGCCAAGAGGGGCAAGGCAGCTTAACCGGGGAGCTGTTTTTT; CDR3aa: CASSQEGQGSLTGELFF
d_gene: TRBD2; v_gene: TRBV7-2; abundance: .; j_gene: TRBJ2-5; CDR3nt: TGTGCCAGCAGCCCATACAGCGGGAGCGGTGAGACCCAGTACTTC; CDR3aa: CASSPYSGSGETQYF
d_gene: .; v_gene: TRBV10-1; abundance: .; j_gene: TRBJ2-1; CDR3nt: TGCGCCAGCAGTGAGTCTAGCGTCGATGAGCAGTTCTTC; CDR3aa: CASSESSVDEQFF
d_gene: TRBD1; v_gene: TRBV29-1; abundance: few; j_gene: TRBJ2-1; CDR3nt: TGCAGCGTTGAAGTGGGACAGGAGCAGTTCTTC; CDR3aa: CSVEVGQEQFF
d_gene: .; v_gene: TRBV7-9; abundance: .; j_gene: TRBJ1-5; CDR3nt: TGTGCCAGCAGCTTCGGCGGGCAGAGGCCCCAGCATTTT; CDR3aa: CASSFGGQRPQHF
d_gene: .; v_gene: TRBV4-1; abundance: .; j_gene: TRBJ1-2; CDR3nt: TGCGCCAGCAGCTATGGGGGCCGGAATCGCTATGGCTACACCTTC; CDR3aa: CASSYGGRNRYGYTF
d_gene: TRBD2; v_gene: TRBV6-5; abundance: .; j_gene: TRBJ2-3; CDR3nt: TGTGCCAGCAGTTACTCAAGCGGGAGTTACACAGATACGCAGTATTTT; CDR3aa: CASSYSSGSYTDTQYF
d_gene: .; v_gene: TRBV5-6; abundance: .; j_gene: TRBJ1-2; CDR3nt: TGTGCCAGCAGCTTGCCCAGGGCCCATGGCTACACCTTC; CDR3aa: CASSLPRAHGYTF
d_gene: .; v_gene: TRBV5-6; abundance: .; j_gene: TRBJ2-5; CDR3nt: TGTGCCAGCAGCTTGGTTAGCTTACAAGAGACCCAGTACTTC; CDR3aa: CASSLVSLQETQYF
d_gene: TRBD2; v_gene: TRBV7-9; abundance: few; j_gene: TRBJ2-7; CDR3nt: TGTGCCAGCAGCTTAGGTAGCGGGTTCTCCTACGAGCAGTACTTC; CDR3aa: CASSLGSGFSYEQYF
d_gene: .; v_gene: TRBV29-1; abundance: .; j_gene: TRBJ2-3; CDR3nt: TGCAGCGTTCTGACCACAGATACGCAGTATTTT; CDR3aa: CSVLTTDTQYF
d_gene: TRBD1; v_gene: TRBV6-5; abundance: .; j_gene: TRBJ1-2; CDR3nt: TGTGCCAGCAGGAACAACAGGGGGAACTATGGCTACACCTTC; CDR3aa: CASRNNRGNYGYTF
d_gene: .; v_gene: TRBV9; abundance: .; j_gene: TRBJ2-1; CDR3nt: TGTGCCAGCAGCGTGGAGGGGGTAGCGGGCCACAGCTCCTACAATGAGCAGTTCTTC; CDR3aa: CASSVEGVAGHSSYNEQFF
d_gene: .; v_gene: TRBV7-9; abundance: few; j_gene: TRBJ2-6; CDR3nt: TGTGCCAGCAGCCTCGGGCAGCCGGCCTGGGCCAACGTCCTGACTTTC; CDR3aa: CASSLGQPAWANVLTF
d_gene: .; v_gene: TRBV12-5; abundance: .; j_gene: TRBJ2-3; CDR3nt: TGTGCTAGTGCCCGGGACTCGTCAGATACGCAGTATTTT; CDR3aa: CASARDSSDTQYF
d_gene: TRBD2; v_gene: TRBV11-2; abundance: few; j_gene: TRBJ2-5; CDR3nt: TGTGCCAGCAGCTTTAAGATAGCGGGATGGGCTGAGACCCAGTACTTC; CDR3aa: CASSFKIAGWAETQYF
d_gene: TRBD1; v_gene: TRBV6-5; abundance: .; j_gene: TRBJ1-2; CDR3nt: TGTGCCAGCAGTAGAACAGGACAGGGAACCTATGGCTACACCTTC; CDR3aa: CASSRTGQGTYGYTF
d_gene: .; v_gene: TRBV29-1; abundance: .; j_gene: TRBJ1-5; CDR3nt: TGCAGCGTTGGGGAGGGAGGACACCAGCCCCAGCATTTT; CDR3aa: CSVGEGGHQPQHF
d_gene: .; v_gene: TRBV10-3; abundance: .; j_gene: TRBJ2-2; CDR3nt: TGTGCCATCAAAGGGAACACCGGGGAGCTGTTTTTT; CDR3aa: CAIKGNTGELFF
d_gene: TRBD1; v_gene: TRBV29-1; abundance: .; j_gene: TRBJ1-1; CDR3nt: TGCAGCGGTGGACAGGGGAGGGGGATGAACACTGAAGCTTTCTTT; CDR3aa: CSGGQGRGMNTEAFF
d_gene: TRBD2; v_gene: TRBV29-1; abundance: .; j_gene: TRBJ2-1; CDR3nt: TGCAGCGTTGTGAGGCGGGAGGAGGGGTTCTTC; CDR3aa: CSVVRREEGFF
d_gene: TRBD1; v_gene: TRBV6-1; abundance: few; j_gene: TRBJ2-6; CDR3nt: TGTGCCAGCAGTGTCCCGGGACAGGCCTTCTACTCTGGGGCCAACGTCCTGACTTTC; CDR3aa: CASSVPGQAFYSGANVLTF
d_gene: .; v_gene: TRBV28; abundance: .; j_gene: TRBJ1-2; CDR3nt: TGTGCCAGCAGTTTACCTCGAGGCTATGGCTACACCTTC; CDR3aa: CASSLPRGYGYTF
d_gene: .; v_gene: TRBV2; abundance: .; j_gene: TRBJ1-5; CDR3nt: TGTGCCAGCAGTGACAGGGGAAAGGAACAGCCCCAGCATTTT; CDR3aa: CASSDRGKEQPQHF
d_gene: TRBD2; v_gene: TRBV28; abundance: few; j_gene: TRBJ2-7; CDR3nt: TGTGCCAGCAGTTTGTGGACTAGCGGGCACTACGAGCAGTACTTC; CDR3aa: CASSLWTSGHYEQYF